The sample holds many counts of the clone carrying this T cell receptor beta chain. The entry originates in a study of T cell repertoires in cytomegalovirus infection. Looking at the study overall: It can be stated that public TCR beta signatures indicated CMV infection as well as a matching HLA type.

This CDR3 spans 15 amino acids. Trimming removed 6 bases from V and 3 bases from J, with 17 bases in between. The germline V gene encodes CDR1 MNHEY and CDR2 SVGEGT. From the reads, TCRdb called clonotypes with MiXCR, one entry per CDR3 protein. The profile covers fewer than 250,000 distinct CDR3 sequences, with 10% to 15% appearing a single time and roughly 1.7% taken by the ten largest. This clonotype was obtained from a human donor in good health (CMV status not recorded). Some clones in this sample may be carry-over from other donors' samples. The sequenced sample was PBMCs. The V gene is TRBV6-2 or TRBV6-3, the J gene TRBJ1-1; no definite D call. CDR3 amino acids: CASRSRSSWDTEAFF. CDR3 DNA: TGTGCCAGCAGATCGAGGTCCTCCTGGGACACTGAAGCTTTCTTT.